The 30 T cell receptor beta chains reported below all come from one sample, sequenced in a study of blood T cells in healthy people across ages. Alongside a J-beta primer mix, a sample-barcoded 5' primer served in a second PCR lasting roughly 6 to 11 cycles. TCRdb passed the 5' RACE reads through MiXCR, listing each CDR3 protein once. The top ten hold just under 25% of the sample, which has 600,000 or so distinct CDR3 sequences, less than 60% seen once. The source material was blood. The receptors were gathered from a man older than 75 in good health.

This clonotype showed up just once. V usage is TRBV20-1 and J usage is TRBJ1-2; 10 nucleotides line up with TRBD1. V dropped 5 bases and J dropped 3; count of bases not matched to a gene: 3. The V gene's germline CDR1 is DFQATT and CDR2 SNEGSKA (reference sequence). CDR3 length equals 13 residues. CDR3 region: CSAQDRGYYGYTF. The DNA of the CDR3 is TGCAGTGCTCAGGACAGGGGGTACTATGGCTACACCTTC.

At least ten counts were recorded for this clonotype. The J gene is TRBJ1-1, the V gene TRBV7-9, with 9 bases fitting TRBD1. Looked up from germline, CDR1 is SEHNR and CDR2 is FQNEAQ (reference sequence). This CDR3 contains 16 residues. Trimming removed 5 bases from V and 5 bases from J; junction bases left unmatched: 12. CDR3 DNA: TGTGCCAGCAGCAGTCCCGGGACAGGGCGGAAGACTGAAGCTTTCTTT. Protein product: CASSSPGTGRKTEAFF.

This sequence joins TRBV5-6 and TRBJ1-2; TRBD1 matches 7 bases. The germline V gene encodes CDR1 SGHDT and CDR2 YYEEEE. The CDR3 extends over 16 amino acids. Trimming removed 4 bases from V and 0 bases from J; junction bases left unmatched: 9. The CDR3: CASSPPGTVSNYGYTF. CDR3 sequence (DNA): TGTGCCAGCAGCCCGCCGGGGACAGTTTCTAACTATGGCTACACCTTC.

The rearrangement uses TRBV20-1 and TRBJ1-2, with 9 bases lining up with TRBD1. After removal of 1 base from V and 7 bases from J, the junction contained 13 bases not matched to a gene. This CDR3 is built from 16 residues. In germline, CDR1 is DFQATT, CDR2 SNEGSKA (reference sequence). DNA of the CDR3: TGCAGTGCTAGAGTCCGCGTGGCGGGACAGGGTGGTGGCTACACCTTC. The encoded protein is CSARVRVAGQGGGYTF.

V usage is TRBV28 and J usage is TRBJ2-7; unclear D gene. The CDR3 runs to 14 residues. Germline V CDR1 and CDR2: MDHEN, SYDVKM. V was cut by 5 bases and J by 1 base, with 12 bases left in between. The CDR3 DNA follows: TGTGCCAGCAGTATTGACACTGGGTCCTACGAGCAGTACTTC. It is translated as CASSIDTGSYEQYF. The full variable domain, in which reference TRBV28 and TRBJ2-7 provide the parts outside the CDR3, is DVKVTQSSRYLVKRTGEKVFLECVQDMDHENMFWYRQDPGLGLRLIYFSYDVKMKEKGDIPEGYSVSREKKERFSLILESASTNQTSMYLCASSIDTGSYEQYFGPGTRLTVT.

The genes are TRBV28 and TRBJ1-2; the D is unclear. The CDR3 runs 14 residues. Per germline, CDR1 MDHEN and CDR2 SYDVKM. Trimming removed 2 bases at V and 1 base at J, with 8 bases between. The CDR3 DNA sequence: TGTGCCAGCAGTTTAAGCCAGAGTAACTATGGCTACACCTTC. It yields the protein CASSLSQSNYGYTF.

CDR3 coding DNA: TGCGCCAGCAGCTTGGAGGTGACTAGCGATACGCAGTATTTT. Protein: CASSLEVTSDTQYF. V and J are TRBV5-1 and TRBJ2-3; 7 bases align to TRBD2. The CDR3 covers 14 residues. The J segment lost 6 bases and the V segment lost 0 bases, leaving 4 bases of the junction unmatched. Germline assignment: CDR1 SGHRS and CDR2 YFSETQ.

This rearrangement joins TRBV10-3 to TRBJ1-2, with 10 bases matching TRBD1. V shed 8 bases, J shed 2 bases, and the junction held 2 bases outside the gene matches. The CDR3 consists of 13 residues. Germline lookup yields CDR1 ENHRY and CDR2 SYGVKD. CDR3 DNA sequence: TGTGCCATCGGGACAGGGGACAACTATGGCTACACCTTC. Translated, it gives CAIGTGDNYGYTF.

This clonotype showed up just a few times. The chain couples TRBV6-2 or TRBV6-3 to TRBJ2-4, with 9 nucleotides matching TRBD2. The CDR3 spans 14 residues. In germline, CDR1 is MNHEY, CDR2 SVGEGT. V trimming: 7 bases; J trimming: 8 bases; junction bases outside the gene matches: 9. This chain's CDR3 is CASTRGGAYDIQYF. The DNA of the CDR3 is TGTGCCAGCACGCGGGGGGGGGCTTACGACATTCAGTACTTC.

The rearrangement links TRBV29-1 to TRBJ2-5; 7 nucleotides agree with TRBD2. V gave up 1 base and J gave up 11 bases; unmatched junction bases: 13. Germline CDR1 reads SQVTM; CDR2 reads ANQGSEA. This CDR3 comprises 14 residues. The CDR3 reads CSVEGGGPLGEQYF. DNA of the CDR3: TGCAGCGTTGAAGGGGGGGGACCTCTTGGAGAGCAGTACTTC.

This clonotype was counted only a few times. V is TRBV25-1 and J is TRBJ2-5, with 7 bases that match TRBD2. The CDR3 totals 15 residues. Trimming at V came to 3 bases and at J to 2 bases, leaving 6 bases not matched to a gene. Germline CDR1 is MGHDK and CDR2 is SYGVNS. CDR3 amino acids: CASSEALAEQETQYF. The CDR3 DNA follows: TGTGCCAGCAGTGAGGCGCTAGCGGAACAAGAGACCCAGTACTTC. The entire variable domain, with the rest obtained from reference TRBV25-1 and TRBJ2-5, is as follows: EADIYQTPRYLVIGTGKKITLECSQTMGHDKMYWYQQDPGMELHLIHYSYGVNSTEKGDLSSESTVSRIRTEHFPLTLESARPSHTSQYLCASSEALAEQETQYFGPGTRLLVL.

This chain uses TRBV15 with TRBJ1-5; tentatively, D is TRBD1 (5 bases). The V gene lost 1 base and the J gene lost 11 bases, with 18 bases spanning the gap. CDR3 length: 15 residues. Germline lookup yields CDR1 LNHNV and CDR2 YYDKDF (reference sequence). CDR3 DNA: TGTGCCACCAGCAGAGGACATCAAGGGGATCTGGCCCAGCATTTT. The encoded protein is CATSRGHQGDLAQHF.

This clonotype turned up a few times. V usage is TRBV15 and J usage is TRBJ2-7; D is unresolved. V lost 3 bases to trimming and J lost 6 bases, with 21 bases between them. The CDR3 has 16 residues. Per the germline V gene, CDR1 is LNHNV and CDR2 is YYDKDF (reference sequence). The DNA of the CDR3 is TGTGCCACCAGCAGGGCAGTTGGGGTCGGATCTGGCGAGCAGTACTTC. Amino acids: CATSRAVGVGSGEQYF. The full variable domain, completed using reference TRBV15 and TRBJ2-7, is DAMVIQNPRYQVTQFGKPVTLSCSQTLNHNVMYWYQQKSSQAPKLLFHYYDKDFNNEADTPDNFQSRRPNTSFCFLDIRSPGLGDTAMYLCATSRAVGVGSGEQYFGPGTRLTVT.

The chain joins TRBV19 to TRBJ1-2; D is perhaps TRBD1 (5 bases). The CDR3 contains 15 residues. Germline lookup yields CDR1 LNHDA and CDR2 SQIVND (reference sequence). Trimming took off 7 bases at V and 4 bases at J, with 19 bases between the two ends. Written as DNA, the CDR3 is TGTGCCAGTACAGTATTTGAGGGGAGAGGCTATGGCTACACCTTC. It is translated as CASTVFEGRGYGYTF.

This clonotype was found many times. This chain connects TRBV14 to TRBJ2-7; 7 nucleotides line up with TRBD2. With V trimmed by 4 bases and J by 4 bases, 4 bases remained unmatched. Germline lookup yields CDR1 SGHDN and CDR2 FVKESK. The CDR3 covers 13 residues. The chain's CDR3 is CASSPSGVYEQYF. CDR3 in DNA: TGTGCCAGCAGCCCGAGCGGGGTTTACGAGCAGTACTTC. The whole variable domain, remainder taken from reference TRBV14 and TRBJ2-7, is EAGVTQFPSHSVIEKGQTVTLRCDPISGHDNLYWYRRVMGKEIKFLLHFVKESKQDESGMPNNRFLAERTGGTYSTLKVQPAELEDSGVYFCASSPSGVYEQYFGPGTRLTVT.

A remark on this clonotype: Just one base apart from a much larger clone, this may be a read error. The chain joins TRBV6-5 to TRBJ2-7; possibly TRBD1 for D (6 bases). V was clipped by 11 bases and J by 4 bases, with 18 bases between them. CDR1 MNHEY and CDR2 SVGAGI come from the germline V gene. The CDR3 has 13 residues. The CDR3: CAVAPDRSYEQYF. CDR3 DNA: TGTGCCGTAGCCCCGGACAGATCGTACGAGCAGTACTTC.

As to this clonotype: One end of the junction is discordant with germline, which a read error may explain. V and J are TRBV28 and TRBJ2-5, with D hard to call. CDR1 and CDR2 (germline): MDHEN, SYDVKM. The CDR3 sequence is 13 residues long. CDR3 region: CASSRVYQGTQYF. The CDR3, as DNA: TGTGCCAGCAGTAGAGTGTATCAAGGGACCCAGTACTTC.

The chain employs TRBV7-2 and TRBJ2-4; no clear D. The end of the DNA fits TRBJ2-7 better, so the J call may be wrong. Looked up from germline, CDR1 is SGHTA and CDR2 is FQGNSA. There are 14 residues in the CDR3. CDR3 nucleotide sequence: TGTGCCAGCAGCTCCTCCGGGTCCCTCTACGAGCAGTACTTC. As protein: CASSSSGSLYEQYF.

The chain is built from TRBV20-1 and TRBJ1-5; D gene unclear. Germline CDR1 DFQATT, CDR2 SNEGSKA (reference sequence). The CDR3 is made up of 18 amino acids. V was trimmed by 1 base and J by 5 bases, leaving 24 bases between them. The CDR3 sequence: CSARAEAGKRGIDQPQHF. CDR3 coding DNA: TGCAGTGCTAGAGCAGAGGCAGGCAAACGAGGGATAGATCAGCCCCAGCATTTT.

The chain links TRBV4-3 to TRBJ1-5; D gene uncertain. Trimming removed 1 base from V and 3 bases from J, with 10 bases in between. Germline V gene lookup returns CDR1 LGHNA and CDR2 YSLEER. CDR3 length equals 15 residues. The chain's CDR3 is CASSQGTSVNQPQHF. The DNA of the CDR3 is TGCGCCAGCAGCCAAGGGACTTCTGTCAATCAGCCCCAGCATTTT.

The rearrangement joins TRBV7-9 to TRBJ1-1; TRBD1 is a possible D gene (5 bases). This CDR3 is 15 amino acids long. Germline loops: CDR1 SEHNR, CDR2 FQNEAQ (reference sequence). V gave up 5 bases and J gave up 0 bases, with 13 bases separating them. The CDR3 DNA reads TGTGCCAGCAGCCACCCGGGACGGCTGAACACTGAAGCTTTCTTT. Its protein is CASSHPGRLNTEAFF.

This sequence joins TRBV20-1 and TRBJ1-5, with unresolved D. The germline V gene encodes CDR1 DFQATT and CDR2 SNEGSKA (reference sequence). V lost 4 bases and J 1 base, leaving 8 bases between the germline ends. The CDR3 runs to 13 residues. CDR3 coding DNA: TGCAGTGCTAACCAGAACAGCAATCAGCCCCAGCATTTT. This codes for CSANQNSNQPQHF.

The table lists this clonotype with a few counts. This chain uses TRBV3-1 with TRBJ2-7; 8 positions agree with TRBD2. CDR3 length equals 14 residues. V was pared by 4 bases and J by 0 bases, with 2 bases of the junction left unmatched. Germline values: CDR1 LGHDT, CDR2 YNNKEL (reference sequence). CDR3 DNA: TGTGCCAGCAGCCGGGGACTAGACTCCTACGAGCAGTACTTC. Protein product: CASSRGLDSYEQYF.

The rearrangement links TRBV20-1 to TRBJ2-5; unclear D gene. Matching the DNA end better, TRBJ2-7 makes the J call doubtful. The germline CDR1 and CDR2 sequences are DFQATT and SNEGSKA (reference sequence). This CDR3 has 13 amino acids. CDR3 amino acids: CSAREIAPYEQYF. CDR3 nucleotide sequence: TGCAGTGCTAGAGAGATAGCCCCCTACGAGCAGTACTTC.

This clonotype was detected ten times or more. The CDR3 DNA reads TGCAGTGCTACCTGGGACCGAAGAAGTTTCTATGGCTACACCTTC. Translating it yields CSATWDRRSFYGYTF. This chain connects TRBV20-1 to TRBJ1-2, with a tentative D call TRBD1 (5 bases). Trimming cost V 4 bases and J 4 bases, with 19 bases left between them. This CDR3 has 15 amino acids. Germline CDR1 DFQATT, CDR2 SNEGSKA (reference sequence).

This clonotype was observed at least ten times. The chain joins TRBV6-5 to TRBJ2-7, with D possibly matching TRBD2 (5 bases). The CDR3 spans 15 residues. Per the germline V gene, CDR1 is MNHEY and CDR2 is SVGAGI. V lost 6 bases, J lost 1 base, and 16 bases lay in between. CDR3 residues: CASSPGFPGSYEQYF. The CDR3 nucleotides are TGTGCCAGCAGCCCCGGATTCCCGGGGTCCTACGAGCAGTACTTC.

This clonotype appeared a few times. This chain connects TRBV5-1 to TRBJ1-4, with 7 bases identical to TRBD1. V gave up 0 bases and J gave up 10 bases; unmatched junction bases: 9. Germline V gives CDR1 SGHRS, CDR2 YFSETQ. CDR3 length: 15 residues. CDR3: CASSLGGTAVGKLFF. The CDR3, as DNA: TGCGCCAGCAGCTTGGGCGGGACAGCAGTTGGAAAACTGTTTTTT. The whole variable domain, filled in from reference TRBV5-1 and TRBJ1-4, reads KAGVTQTPRYLIKTRGQQVTLSCSPISGHRSVSWYQQTPGQGLQFLFEYFSETQRNKGNFPGRFSGRQFSNSRSEMNVSTLELGDSALYLCASSLGGTAVGKLFFGSGTQLSVL.

The CDR3 DNA follows: TGCAGTGCCCTAAGCGGGAGCGATAGCACAGATACGCAGTATTTT. This gives the protein CSALSGSDSTDTQYF. The chain is built from TRBV20-1 and TRBJ2-3; TRBD2 aligns across 8 bases. Germline V gene sequence: CDR1 DFQATT, CDR2 SNEGSKA (reference sequence). V was clipped by 6 bases and J by 0 bases; unmatched bases: 8. This CDR3 has 15 residues.

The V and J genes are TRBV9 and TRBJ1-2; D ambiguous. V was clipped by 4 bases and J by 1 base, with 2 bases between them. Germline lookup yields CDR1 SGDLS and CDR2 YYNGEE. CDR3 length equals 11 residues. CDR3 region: CASSNNYGYTF. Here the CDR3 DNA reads TGTGCCAGCAGCAATAACTATGGCTACACCTTC.

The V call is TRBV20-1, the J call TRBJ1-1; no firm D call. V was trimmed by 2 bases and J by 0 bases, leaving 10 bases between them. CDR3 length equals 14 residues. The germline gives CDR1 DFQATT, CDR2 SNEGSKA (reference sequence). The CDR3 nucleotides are TGCAGTGCTAGATCCCGCAATGTGAACACTGAAGCTTTCTTT. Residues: CSARSRNVNTEAFF.